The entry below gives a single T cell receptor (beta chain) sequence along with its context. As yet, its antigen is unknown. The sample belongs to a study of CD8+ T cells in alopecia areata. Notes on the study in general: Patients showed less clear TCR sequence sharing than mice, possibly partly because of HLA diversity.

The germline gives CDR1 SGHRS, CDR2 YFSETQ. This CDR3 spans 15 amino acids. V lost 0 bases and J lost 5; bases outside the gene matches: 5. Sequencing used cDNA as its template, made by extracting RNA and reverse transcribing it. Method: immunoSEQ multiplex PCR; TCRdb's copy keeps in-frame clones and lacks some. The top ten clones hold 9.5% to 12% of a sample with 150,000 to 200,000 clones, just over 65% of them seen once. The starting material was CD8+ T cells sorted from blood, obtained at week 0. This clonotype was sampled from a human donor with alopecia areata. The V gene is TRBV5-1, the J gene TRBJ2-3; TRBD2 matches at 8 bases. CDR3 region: CASSLAGLAGDTQYF. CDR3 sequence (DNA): TGCGCCAGCAGCTTGGCCGGGCTAGCGGGAGATACGCAGTATTTT. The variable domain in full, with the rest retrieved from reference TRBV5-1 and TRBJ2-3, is KAGVTQTPRYLIKTRGQQVTLSCSPISGHRSVSWYQQTPGQGLQFLFEYFSETQRNKGNFPGRFSGRQFSNSRSEMNVSTLELGDSALYLCASSLAGLAGDTQYFGPGTRLTVL.